This TCR beta chain was identified in a study of shared clonotypes between healthy human individuals. At deep level, the assay was performed. Method: immunoSEQ multiplex PCR; TCRdb's copy keeps in-frame clones and lacks some. The sample includes roughly 2,500,000 clones, more than 85% of them seen just once. This clone was counted between two and nine times. The sample taken for sequencing was naive CD4+ T cells from PBMCs. Documented subset: CD45RA+ positively selected. The TCR sequence derives from a man aged 18 to 35 in good health. Some clones in this sample may be carry-over from other donors' samples.

The CDR3 reads CASSVESGIKNTEAFF. CDR3 sequence (DNA): TGTGCCAGCAGCGTAGAAAGTGGAATCAAGAACACTGAAGCTTTCTTT. The chain employs TRBV9 and TRBJ1-1; D gene ambiguous. The CDR3 sequence is 16 residues long. Germline loops: CDR1 SGDLS, CDR2 YYNGEE. Trimming cost V 0 bases and J 1 base, with 13 bases left between them.